Following are 16 T cell receptor beta chains from one sample sequenced in a study of T cell repertoires in cytomegalovirus infection. The antigens for these receptors are not known. TCRdb reprocessed the reads via MiXCR and lists one record per CDR3 protein. The sample yields 600,000 to 700,000 distinct CDR3 sequences, around 35% seen once. The sequencing used cultured PBMCs, collected from culture after CMV antigen stimulation. The receptors were gathered from a human donor in good health (CMV status not recorded). Some clones in this sample may be carry-over from other donors' samples.

The V gene is TRBV7-2, the J gene TRBJ2-5; possibly TRBD1 for D (6 bases). Germline assignment: CDR1 SGHTA and CDR2 FQGNSA. CDR3 length: 14 residues. V was trimmed by 3 bases and J by 5 bases, leaving 13 bases between them. DNA for the CDR3: TGTGCCAGCAGCTTTGACAGGTTCCTGGAGACCCAGTACTTC. Its translation is CASSFDRFLETQYF.

This clonotype has a count of ten or more. The CDR3 loop is CASSSPDGKLFF. Written as DNA, the CDR3 is TGTGCCAGCAGCTCGCCGGACGGAAAACTGTTTTTT. The chain employs TRBV7-2 and TRBJ1-4, with D unclear. V was pared by 4 bases and J by 10 bases, with 10 bases between. CDR3 length equals 12 residues. CDR1 and CDR2 (germline): SGHTA, FQGNSA.

The V and J genes are TRBV19 and TRBJ1-2; D might be TRBD1 (5 bases). Germline V CDR1 and CDR2: LNHDA, SQIVND (reference sequence). The CDR3 spans 12 residues. Between the trimmed V and J ends, which lost 8 bases and 3 bases, there was a span of 10 bases. CDR3 loop: CASLGVYYGYTF. In DNA form, the CDR3 reads TGTGCCAGTTTGGGGGTTTACTATGGCTACACCTTC.

This clonotype was observed a handful of times. The rearrangement uses TRBV19 and TRBJ2-3, with D possibly TRBD2 on 5 matching bases. The CDR3 sequence is 16 residues long. With 6 bases removed from V and 3 bases from J, the gap between germline ends came to 19 bases. Germline V gene data show CDR1 as LNHDA and CDR2 as SQIVND (reference sequence). In DNA form, the CDR3 reads TGTGCCAGTAGCCTTAGAGGGTTGGGTAGAACAGATACGCAGTATTTT. As protein: CASSLRGLGRTDTQYF. Together with reference TRBV19 and TRBJ2-3, the CDR3 gives the full variable domain: DGGITQSPKYLFRKEGQNVTLSCEQNLNHDAMYWYRQDPGQGLRLIYYSQIVNDFQKGDIAEGYSVSREKKESFPLTVTSAQKNPTAFYLCASSLRGLGRTDTQYFGPGTRLTVL.

This clonotype was counted once. The chain carries TRBV2 and TRBJ1-4, with no clear D. The CDR3 spans 15 residues. Trimming shortened V by 4 bases and J by 0 bases, and 9 bases separated the two germline ends. Germline V gene data show CDR1 as SNHLY and CDR2 as FYNNEI. The CDR3: CASSGAAPTNEKLFF. In DNA, the CDR3 is TGTGCCAGCAGTGGGGCAGCTCCAACTAATGAAAAACTGTTTTTT.

In its sample, this clonotype was seen a few times. It may be a read error: a sequence one base away is much more abundant. DNA for the CDR3: TGTGCCAGCAGCTTCGACGCTCAGCCCCAGCATTTT. Residues: CASSFDAQPQHF. The V gene is TRBV7-8, the J gene TRBJ1-5; D unclear. This CDR3 is 12 amino acids long. V lost 3 bases to trimming and J lost 6 bases, with 6 bases between them. Germline V gene lookup returns CDR1 SGHVS and CDR2 FQNEAQ.

This clonotype was observed many times. The chain couples TRBV7-8 to TRBJ2-7; 10 bases agree with TRBD2. The CDR3 totals 15 residues. J was trimmed by 5 bases and V by 7 bases; bases with no gene match: 11. Per germline, CDR1 SGHVS and CDR2 FQNEAQ. CDR3 amino acids: CASTQEAGGPNEQYF. The CDR3 DNA follows: TGTGCCAGCACCCAAGAAGCGGGAGGGCCGAACGAGCAGTACTTC.

The genes are TRBV12-5 and TRBJ1-2; D ambiguous. Trimming removed 1 base at V and 5 bases at J, with 5 bases between. CDR1 and CDR2 from the germline V gene are LGHNT and FRNRAP. This CDR3 comprises 12 residues. The CDR3 coding sequence is TGTGCTAGTGGTTTGGCAAATTATGGCTACACCTTC. It translates to CASGLANYGYTF.

This clonotype was seen a handful of times. The chain carries TRBV27 and TRBJ2-6; 10 bases are a match to TRBD1. CDR1 is MNHEY and CDR2 is SMNVEV in the germline V gene (reference sequence). The ends lost 9 bases at V and 2 bases at J; junction bases unmatched: 7. This CDR3 contains 16 residues. The CDR3 DNA follows: TGTGCCAGTTCCGACAGGGGGCTTACTGGGGCCAACGTCCTGACTTTC. It is translated as CASSDRGLTGANVLTF.

The rearrangement uses TRBV19 and TRBJ2-7; the match to TRBD1 covers 9 bases. The CDR3 consists of 15 residues. V lost 5 bases to trimming and J lost 3 bases; unmatched junction nucleotides: 8. The germline CDR1 and CDR2 sequences are LNHDA and SQIVND (reference sequence). The CDR3 DNA sequence: TGTGCCAGTAGTGTCGGGACAGGGAGGAACTACGAGCAGTACTTC. Residues: CASSVGTGRNYEQYF.

The gene calls are TRBV6-5 and TRBJ2-1, with D unclear. CDR3 length: 13 amino acids. Looked up from germline, CDR1 is MNHEY and CDR2 is SVGAGI. Between the trimmed V and J ends, which lost 5 bases and 8 bases, there was a span of 13 bases. For the CDR3, the DNA is TGTGCCAGCAGTATTGGACGCGGCCATGAGCAGTTCTTC. This translates into CASSIGRGHEQFF.

The table lists this clonotype with many counts. The chain uses TRBV7-2 and TRBJ2-7; 11 positions agree with TRBD1. The CDR3 totals 15 residues. Germline V gene sequence: CDR1 SGHTA, CDR2 FQGNSA. Trimming cost V 3 bases and J 9 bases; bases outside gene matches: 10. The CDR3 nucleotides are TGTGCCAGCAGCTTCGGGACAGGGGGGCGAGGCGCGCAGTACTTC. Translation gives CASSFGTGGRGAQYF.

The table lists this clonotype with many counts. The V and J genes are TRBV7-2 and TRBJ2-5; D is tentatively TRBD1 or TRBD2 (6 bases each). Germline V gene data show CDR1 as SGHTA and CDR2 as FQGNSA. The CDR3 contains 13 residues. V lost 5 bases and J 4 bases, leaving 11 bases between the germline ends. CDR3 DNA sequence: TGTGCCAGCAGCGCGGGACAAGTAGAGACCCAGTACTTC. Translation gives CASSAGQVETQYF.

The V gene is TRBV7-8, the J gene TRBJ1-1; tentatively, D is TRBD1 (6 bases). This CDR3 region has 15 residues. Looked up from germline, CDR1 is SGHVS and CDR2 is FQNEAQ. Trimming removed 5 bases at V and 3 bases at J, with 16 bases between. The CDR3 region has the DNA TGTGCCAGCAGCCCGTACCCACAGGGACACACTGAAGCTTTCTTT. This encodes CASSPYPQGHTEAFF.

This clonotype has only a few counts. Here the CDR3 DNA reads TGTGCCAGCAGCCATCAAGGGACAGGGAGTTGGGGTCAGCCCCAGCATTTT. Residues: CASSHQGTGSWGQPQHF. This chain connects TRBV4-2 to TRBJ1-5; 9 nucleotides line up with TRBD1. The germline V gene has CDR1 LGHNA and CDR2 YNFKEQ. CDR3 length: 17 residues. With V trimmed by 3 bases and J by 6 bases, 12 bases remained unmatched.

The J gene is TRBJ2-5, the V gene TRBV12-3 or TRBV12-4; a weak D match, TRBD2 (6 bases). The V end was cut by 11 bases, the J end by 7 bases, with 23 bases between. The CDR3 extends over 14 amino acids. Here the CDR3 DNA reads TGTGCCCCAGATTCCGGGAGTGGCGTAGTGACCCAGTACTTC. As protein: CAPDSGSGVVTQYF.